This T cell receptor beta chain was retrieved from a study of T cell changes during pregnancy in multiple sclerosis. J gave up 4 bases and V 7 bases, and 7 bases lay outside the gene matches. This CDR3 spans 14 amino acids. CDR1 is MNHEY, CDR2 SMNVEV, per germline (reference sequence). Measured with immunoSEQ multiplex PCR; TCRdb has only the in-frame clones, and not every one. Counted here are about 73,000 clones, roughly 92% occurring once; the ten biggest clones make up about 2.8%. This sequence joins TRBV27 and TRBJ2-7; 10 nucleotides line up with TRBD2. The sequence was obtained from a female donor in good health, enrolled as a control in a pregnancy study. The sequencing used peripheral blood, collected in the third trimester of pregnancy. Written as DNA, the CDR3 is TGTGCCAGCATGAGCGGGGGGGCGATGTACGAGCAGTACTTC. Translated, it gives CASMSGGAMYEQYF.